This T cell receptor beta chain was recorded in a study of cytomegalovirus exposure and HLA in healthy donors. The PCR made use of 60 Vbeta and 13 Jbeta primers. Method: immunoSEQ multiplex PCR; TCRdb's copy keeps in-frame clones and lacks some. This table has fewer than 200,000 clones, roughly 79% appearing once. This CDR3 comprises 16 residues. V was pared by 0 bases and J by 8 bases, with 13 bases of the junction left unmatched. CDR1 and CDR2 (germline): SGHRS, YFSETQ. The V gene is TRBV5-1, the J gene TRBJ1-2, with 7 bases that match TRBD1. This receptor was taken from a woman aged 45-65 years in good health and CMV-seropositive. The specimen was PBMCs. CDR3 in amino acids: CASSLGPQTGTGGYTF. The CDR3 coding sequence is TGCGCCAGCAGCTTGGGGCCCCAGACAGGGACGGGCGGCTACACCTTC. The whole variable domain, remainder taken from reference TRBV5-1 and TRBJ1-2, is KAGVTQTPRYLIKTRGQQVTLSCSPISGHRSVSWYQQTPGQGLQFLFEYFSETQRNKGNFPGRFSGRQFSNSRSEMNVSTLELGDSALYLCASSLGPQTGTGGYTFGSGTRLTVV.